The source of this TCR beta chain is a study of T cell changes during pregnancy in multiple sclerosis. Germline values: CDR1 SQVTM, CDR2 ANQGSEA. The CDR3 sequence is 13 residues long. Deletions cut 2 bases from V and 6 bases from J, with 10 bases between. The table came from immunoSEQ multiplex PCR; TCRdb's copy has only in-frame clones and leaves some out. The sample consists of tens of thousands of clones, 94% of them appearing once. V gene TRBV29-1 combines with J gene TRBJ1-4; D is unresolved. Material: peripheral blood, obtained in the third trimester of pregnancy. The TCR originated in a female donor with multiple sclerosis, enrolled in a pregnancy study. The CDR3 sequence: CSVETGNDEKLFF. DNA of the CDR3: TGCAGCGTTGAAACGGGGAATGATGAAAAACTGTTTTTT.